These 25 T cell receptor beta chains originate from one sample sequenced in a study of T cell responses to AZD1222 COVID-19 vaccine listed by TCRdb under 2021. The receptor library was made with the immunoSEQ multiplex PCR assay. TCRdb provides this immuneACCESS table in a form limited to in-frame rearrangements. Some clones are lacking; in checked studies, under half of them reflect an unresolved V gene, and why the rest are absent is not known. The sample includes tens of thousands of clones, with around 90% observed a single time. The ten largest clones add up to approximately 21% of the sample. According to the study, the label for this sample's time point signals: baseline before first vaccination. The material was peripheral blood, obtained on day 0 of AZD1222 vaccination. All receptors come from an adult in good health.

The CDR3 loop is CASSFTNTGTGNTIYF. DNA for the CDR3: TGTGCCAGCAGCTTTACTAATACAGGGACTGGAAACACCATATATTTT. The rearrangement joins TRBV7-9 to TRBJ1-3, with a possible D match to TRBD1 (6 bases). The CDR3 totals 16 residues. The germline V and J ends were trimmed by 3 bases and 2 bases, with 14 bases remaining between them. Per the germline V gene, CDR1 is SEHNR and CDR2 is FQNEAQ (reference sequence).

V usage is TRBV20-1 and J usage is TRBJ1-4, with D possibly matching TRBD1 (6 bases). The V gene lost 3 bases and the J gene lost 3 bases, with 26 bases spanning the gap. This CDR3 has 19 residues. Germline lookup yields CDR1 DFQATT and CDR2 SNEGSKA (reference sequence). The CDR3 nucleotides read TGCAGTGCTAGTCCCACTGGCGGCAGGGGAATAGTGTCTAATGAAAAACTGTTTTTT. Amino acid sequence: CSASPTGGRGIVSNEKLFF.

This clone has just a few counts. In the same sample, other DNA sequences code for this CDR3. The chain employs TRBV18 and TRBJ1-1, with D possibly being TRBD1 (6 bases). Germline values: CDR1 KGHSH, CDR2 LQKENI. With 1 base removed from V and 8 bases from J, the gap between germline ends came to 8 bases. This CDR3 region has 12 residues. The DNA of the CDR3 is TGTGCCAGCTCACCACGGGGGGCGGAAGCTTTCTTT. Translating it yields CASSPRGAEAFF.

The rearrangement links TRBV3-1 (or the pseudogene TRBV3-2) to TRBJ1-4; TRBD1 might be the D (5 bases). The CDR3 extends over 17 amino acids. The V gene lost 0 bases and the J gene lost 0 bases, with 11 bases spanning the gap. Per germline, CDR1 LGHDT and CDR2 YNNKEL (reference sequence). CDR3 in DNA: TGTGCCAGCAGCCAAGATGGGGGGGGAGCAACTAATGAAAAACTGTTTTTT. Encoded protein: CASSQDGGGATNEKLFF.

This clone was picked up one time. The V and J genes are TRBV11-2 and TRBJ1-2, with a possible D match to TRBD1 (5 bases). CDR1 SGHAT and CDR2 FQNNGV come from the germline V gene. Trimming left V 0 bases short and J 5 bases short, with 10 bases between. This CDR3 is built from 14 residues. This chain's CDR3 is CASSLDGRGYGYTF. For the CDR3, the DNA is TGTGCCAGCAGCTTAGACGGGCGGGGGTATGGCTACACCTTC. Based on the CDR3 plus reference TRBV11-2 and TRBJ1-2, the full variable domain is EAGVAQSPRYKIIEKRQSVAFWCNPISGHATLYWYQQILGQGPKLLIQFQNNGVVDDSQLPKDRFSAERLKGVDSTLKIQPAKLEDSAVYLCASSLDGRGYGYTFGSGTRLTVV.

This clone was seen once. The J gene is TRBJ1-2, the V gene TRBV7-2, with D possibly being TRBD1 (5 bases). CDR1 and CDR2 from the germline V gene are SGHTA and FQGNSA. The V gene lost 0 bases and the J gene lost 5 bases, with 10 bases spanning the gap. This CDR3 is 14 amino acids long. CDR3: CASSLADRLYGYTF. The CDR3 DNA sequence: TGTGCCAGCAGCTTAGCTGACAGATTATATGGCTACACCTTC.

The chain recombines TRBV27 with TRBJ2-3; TRBD2 aligns across 7 bases. The CDR3 sequence is 15 residues long. The trim removed 3 bases at V and 1 base at J, leaving 4 bases unmatched. The germline V gene has CDR1 MNHEY and CDR2 SMNVEV (reference sequence). In DNA form, the CDR3 reads TGTGCCAGCAGTTTTTTGGCGGGGGGCACAGATACGCAGTATTTT. Protein: CASSFLAGGTDTQYF.

This chain uses TRBV10-3 with TRBJ2-1; D unclear. CDR1 is ENHRY, CDR2 SYGVKD, per germline. The CDR3 loop spans 14 amino acids. Trimming pared 10 bases from V and 5 bases from J, leaving 18 bases between. The CDR3 loop reads CATANSVYNNEQFF. CDR3 bases: TGTGCCACGGCCAACAGTGTTTATAACAATGAGCAGTTCTTC.

CDR3 DNA: TGTGCCAGCAGCTTGGACAGGGGACTATCTCAAGAGACCCAGTACTTC. Translation: CASSLDRGLSQETQYF. The chain has TRBV7-2 and TRBJ2-5, with 9 bases lining up with TRBD1. Germline assignment: CDR1 SGHTA and CDR2 FQGNSA. The CDR3 has 16 amino acids. V shed 3 bases and J 2 bases; nucleotides not matched to a gene: 7.

The rearrangement joins TRBV18 to TRBJ1-1; 9 bases fit TRBD1. This CDR3 has 13 residues. Trimming at V came to 3 bases and at J to 5 bases, leaving 1 base not matched to a gene. Germline loops: CDR1 KGHSH, CDR2 LQKENI. The CDR3 loop is CASSPGQGTEAFF. CDR3 bases: TGTGCCAGCTCACCGGGACAGGGTACTGAAGCTTTCTTT.

The chain is built from TRBV11-2 and TRBJ1-3; no clear D. This CDR3 is 16 amino acids long. V shed 0 bases and J shed 0 bases, with 9 bases lying between them. Germline V lookup: CDR1 SGHAT, CDR2 FQNNGV. The CDR3 region is CASSLDPSRSGNTIYF. The CDR3 DNA follows: TGTGCCAGCAGCTTAGATCCCAGTCGCTCTGGAAACACCATATATTTT.

The chain uses TRBV3-1 (or the pseudogene TRBV3-2) and TRBJ2-1, with 8 bases matching TRBD1. The germline gives CDR1 LGHDT, CDR2 YNNKEL (reference sequence). J gave up 15 bases and V 3 bases, and 7 bases lay outside the gene matches. This CDR3 has 12 residues. CDR3 bases: TGTGCCAGCAGCCAGGCGGACAGGGCGTTGTTCTTC. It specifies CASSQADRALFF.

This chain connects TRBV28 to TRBJ1-5; D possibly corresponds to TRBD1 (6 bases). The CDR3 is made up of 14 amino acids. The V gene lost 8 bases and the J gene lost 7 bases, with 18 bases spanning the gap. Germline CDR1 and CDR2: MDHEN and SYDVKM. The CDR3, as DNA: TGTGCCAGCTCGACAAACAGGGATTCGCAGCCCCAGCATTTT. This gives the protein CASSTNRDSQPQHF.

This sequence joins TRBV11-2 and TRBJ2-7; 7 bases match TRBD1. V gave up 1 base and J gave up 5 bases; unmatched junction bases: 8. The length of the CDR3 is 15 residues. CDR1 and CDR2 from the germline V gene are SGHAT and FQNNGV. CDR3 loop: CASSLASGQVNEQYF. CDR3 coding DNA: TGTGCCAGCAGCTTAGCCTCCGGACAGGTAAACGAGCAGTACTTC.

This chain uses TRBV3-1 (or the pseudogene TRBV3-2) with TRBJ2-3; 13 nucleotides line up with TRBD2. The junction had 8 bases not matched to a gene; V was cut back by 4 bases and J by 1 base. This CDR3 spans 18 amino acids. Germline lookup yields CDR1 LGHDT and CDR2 YNNKEL (reference sequence). The CDR3 nucleotides are TGTGCCAGCAGCCCAAAAAACGGACTAGCGGGGGGCACAGATACGCAGTATTTT. This translates into CASSPKNGLAGGTDTQYF.

The V and J genes are TRBV5-1 and TRBJ1-2; the match to TRBD1 covers 10 bases. The CDR3 has 14 amino acids. With V trimmed by 0 bases and J by 5 bases, 1 base remained unmatched. The V gene's germline CDR1 is SGHRS and CDR2 YFSETQ. As DNA, the CDR3 is TGCGCCAGCAGCTTGGGGGACAGGGGATATGGCTACACCTTC. Translation gives CASSLGDRGYGYTF.

This clone was seen only once. This chain joins TRBV6-5 and TRBJ1-1, with a possible D match to TRBD1 (5 bases). V lost 8 bases and J 3 bases, leaving 7 bases between the germline ends. Germline CDR1 reads MNHEY; CDR2 reads SVGAGI. The CDR3 extends over 11 amino acids. CDR3: CASVGDTEAFF. In DNA form, the CDR3 reads TGTGCCAGCGTGGGGGACACTGAAGCTTTCTTT.

Turning to this clone: One end of the junction fails to match germline, which may point to a read error. The rearrangement links TRBV14 to TRBJ2-7, with TRBD1 matching 10 bases. Germline V gives CDR1 SGHDN, CDR2 FVKESK. The CDR3 loop spans 13 amino acids. CDR3 in amino acids: CASSQAMTGGPDF. CDR3 DNA: TGTGCCAGCAGCCAAGCGATGACAGGGGGCCCGGACTTC.

The V and J genes are TRBV10-3 and TRBJ1-6, with a possible D match to TRBD1 (5 bases). Deletions cut 2 bases from V and 7 bases from J, with 12 bases between. The germline V gene encodes CDR1 ENHRY and CDR2 SYGVKD. The length of the CDR3 is 15 residues. The CDR3: CAISEGAEPNSPLHF. The CDR3 region has the DNA TGTGCCATCAGTGAGGGGGCAGAACCGAATTCACCCCTCCACTTT.

This chain joins TRBV30 and TRBJ1-2; no firm D call. This CDR3 comprises 12 residues. Trimming pared 3 bases from V and 3 bases from J, leaving 8 bases between. From germline, CDR1 is GTSNPN and CDR2 SVGIG (reference sequence). The CDR3 DNA sequence: TGTGCCTGGAGGGACGTTTACTATGGCTACACCTTC. Translation gives CAWRDVYYGYTF.

This sequence joins TRBV14 and TRBJ2-2; the D is unclear. Per the germline V gene, CDR1 is SGHDN and CDR2 is FVKESK. CDR3 length equals 13 residues. V lost 2 bases, J lost 6 bases, and 7 bases lay in between. This CDR3 reads CASSQLGPGELFF. CDR3 nucleotide sequence: TGTGCCAGCAGCCAATTAGGTCCCGGGGAGCTGTTTTTT.

This chain uses TRBV19 with TRBJ1-6, with 11 nucleotides matching TRBD1. CDR3 length equals 16 residues. The V gene's germline CDR1 is LNHDA and CDR2 SQIVND (reference sequence). V lost 8 bases and J lost 9; bases outside the gene matches: 12. CDR3 nucleotide sequence: TGTGCCAGTGGAGCGGACAGGGGGCAAGGCGGTTCACCCCTCCACTTT. This gives the protein CASGADRGQGGSPLHF.

J is TRBJ1-1 and V is TRBV28; possibly TRBD1 for D (6 bases). The CDR3 contains 13 residues. The germline V and J ends were trimmed by 6 bases and 8 bases, with 16 bases remaining between them. The V gene's germline CDR1 is MDHEN and CDR2 SYDVKM. The CDR3 region has the DNA TGTGCCAGCAGCGCTCCCCAGGGGACGGAAGCTTTCTTT. This translates into CASSAPQGTEAFF.

The J gene is TRBJ2-3, the V gene TRBV6-6, with 7 bases aligning to TRBD2. J gave up 1 base and V 6 bases, and 7 bases lay outside the gene matches. Germline CDR1 MNHNY, CDR2 SVGAGI (reference sequence). The CDR3 is 15 residues long. This CDR3 is CASRTSGVGTDTQYF. The CDR3 region has the DNA TGTGCCAGCAGGACAAGCGGGGTTGGCACAGATACGCAGTATTTT.

This sequence joins TRBV2 and TRBJ2-7; TRBD2 matches 10 bases. The V and J ends lost 4 bases and 3 bases, in that order; junction bases with no gene match: 9. The CDR3 has 16 residues. The germline V gene encodes CDR1 SNHLY and CDR2 FYNNEI. DNA for the CDR3: TGTGCCAGCAGTGTCTCTACCGGGACTAGCGACTACGAGCAGTACTTC. The encoded protein is CASSVSTGTSDYEQYF.